The rows below give T cell receptor beta chains drawn from one sample of a study of cytomegalovirus exposure and HLA in healthy donors. Assay: immunoSEQ multiplex PCR; the TCRdb copy retains only in-frame clones and omits some. The sample holds around 210,000 clones, about 85% seen once. The material sequenced was PBMCs. These receptors were collected from a girl under 10 years old in good health and CMV-seronegative. The CDR3 runs from the conserved cysteine through the conserved F or W. Each record gives: J gene, clone size, V gene, D gene, CDR3 DNA, CDR3 protein. A D gene is named only where the DNA matches it firmly. Expanded clones get a size class; other rows say once, few or many, or leave the size out.

TRBJ2-6 NA TRBV11-2 TRBD2 TGTGCCAGCAGCTTAGTGGCGGGAGCTGGGGCCAACGTCCTGACTTTC CASSLVAGAGANVLTF
TRBJ1-4 NA TRBV10-2 TRBD1 TGCGCCAGCAGTGAAGGGACAGGGGGCGAAAAACTGTTTTTT CASSEGTGGEKLFF
TRBJ1-1 NA TRBV5-4 NA TGTGCCAGCGCTGACGTCTGGGGGGGCGTCGAAGCTTTCTTT CASADVWGGVEAFF
TRBJ1-1 NA TRBV7-3 NA TGTGCCAGCGCAAGACAACTGAACACTGAAGCTTTCTTT CASARQLNTEAFF
TRBJ1-1 once TRBV19 NA TGCCGCGGGGGCCGAACTGAAGCTTTCTTT CRGGRTEAFF
TRBJ2-7 NA TRBV5-1 TRBD2 TGCGCCAGCAGCTTGTTTAGCGGGTCCTACGAGCAGTACTTC CASSLFSGSYEQYF
TRBJ2-3 few TRBV5-6 TRBD2 TGTGCCAGCAGCTTGGCCGCTAGCGGGGATTTGGTAGATACGCAGTATTTT CASSLAASGDLVDTQYF
TRBJ2-7 NA TRBV7-9 TRBD2 TGTGCCAGCAGCTTAGCTATAAACGGACTAGCGGGAGACTACGAGCAGTACTTC CASSLAINGLAGDYEQYF
TRBJ1-2 NA TRBV11-2 TRBD1 TGTGCCAGCAGCGCCCAACAGGGGGCAGGTGGCTACACCTTC CASSAQQGAGGYTF
TRBJ1-2 few TRBV21-1 NA TGTGCCAGCAGCAAAGGGACAGGGGGCTATGGCTACACCTTC CASSKGTGGYGYTF
TRBJ2-1 once TRBV5-1 TRBD2 TGCGCCAGCAGCGGGACTAGCGGGATGGAGAATGAGCAGTTCTTC CASSGTSGMENEQFF
TRBJ2-7 NA TRBV9 NA TGTGCCAGCAGCGTAGGTGGCTCCTCCTACGAGCAGTACTTC CASSVGGSSYEQYF
TRBJ2-1 NA TRBV18 TRBD2 TGTGCCAGCTCGCCGGGACTAGCGGGAGAAGAGCAGTTCTTC CASSPGLAGEEQFF
TRBJ2-3 NA TRBV7-2 NA TGTGCCAGCAGCTTATGGGGCAGGGCCACAGATACGCAGTATTTT CASSLWGRATDTQYF
TRBJ2-3 few TRBV19 NA TGTGCCAGTAGATCAGGAACGGCTGGCACAGATACGCAGTATTTT CASRSGTAGTDTQYF
TRBJ2-1 NA TRBV18 TRBD2 TGTGCCAGCTCACCCGGGACTAGCGGGCCCTTATCCTACAATGAGCAGTTCTTC CASSPGTSGPLSYNEQFF
TRBJ1-1 NA TRBV9 TRBD1 TGTGCCAGCAGCATATTTACAGGGGGTGGTAACACTGAAGCTTTCTTT CASSIFTGGGNTEAFF
TRBJ2-7 NA TRBV4-1 TRBD2 TGCGCCAGCAGCCAAGATCCCTCGGGGGGGGCTACCTACGAGCAGTACTTC CASSQDPSGGATYEQYF
TRBJ1-6 NA TRBV27 TRBD1 TGTGCCAGCAGTTCCTCGTTTTATCGACAGGGGGCGAATTCACCCCTCCACTTT CASSSSFYRQGANSPLHF
TRBJ2-3 NA TRBV19 TRBD2 TGTGCCAGTAGTATCCTAGCGGGGTCAGATACGCAGTATTTT CASSILAGSDTQYF
TRBJ2-5 NA TRBV5-1 TRBD1 TGCGCCAGCAGCTTGAGGGTGACAGGGGGGCGCTCACAAGAGACCCAGTACTTC CASSLRVTGGRSQETQYF
TRBJ1-2 NA TRBV11-2 NA TGTGCCAGCAGCTTAGACCGACACGAACTCTATGGCTACACCTTC CASSLDRHELYGYTF
TRBJ2-5 once TRBV27 NA TGTGCCAGCAATTCGGTACCTCTGTACCAAGAGACCCAGTACTTC CASNSVPLYQETQYF
TRBJ1-1 NA TRBV28 NA TGTGCCAGCAGTTTTACAGTAGAGGGGAACACTGAAGCTTTCTTT CASSFTVEGNTEAFF
TRBJ1-5 once TRBV6-5 NA TGTGCCAGCAGTTTTGACAGGAGCAATCAGCCCCAGCATTTT CASSFDRSNQPQHF
TRBJ2-7 NA TRBV10-3 NA TGTGCCATCAGTGAGACCCCCCAAGCGGGCGAGCAGTACTTC CAISETPQAGEQYF
TRBJ2-7 NA TRBV30 TRBD1 TGTGCCTGGAGTGGGAGAAGGGGGCGATCGTCCTACGAGCAGTACTTC CAWSGRRGRSSYEQYF
TRBJ2-3 NA TRBV7-6 NA TGTGCCAGCAGCGGGACTGGGACAGATACGCAGTATTTT CASSGTGTDTQYF
TRBJ2-7 NA TRBV19 NA TGTGCCAGTAGTAAGGCGGACGAGCAGTACTTC CASSKADEQYF
TRBJ1-3 NA TRBV30 TRBD1 TGTGCCTGGAGTGGGGCAGGGGGCGCCGGAAACACCATATATTTT CAWSGAGGAGNTIYF
TRBJ2-2 NA TRBV29-1 NA TGCAGCGTTGGTCCGGCGAACACCGGGGAGCTGTTTTTT CSVGPANTGELFF
TRBJ2-3 NA TRBV4-2 TRBD2 TGTGCCAGCAGCCAAGATGGTTCAATGAGTAGCGGGTCTGGGTATACGCAGTATTTT CASSQDGSMSSGSGYTQYF
TRBJ2-3 NA TRBV6-1 NA TGTGCCAGCAGTGGGCAGTCTAGCACAGATACGCAGTATTTT CASSGQSSTDTQYF